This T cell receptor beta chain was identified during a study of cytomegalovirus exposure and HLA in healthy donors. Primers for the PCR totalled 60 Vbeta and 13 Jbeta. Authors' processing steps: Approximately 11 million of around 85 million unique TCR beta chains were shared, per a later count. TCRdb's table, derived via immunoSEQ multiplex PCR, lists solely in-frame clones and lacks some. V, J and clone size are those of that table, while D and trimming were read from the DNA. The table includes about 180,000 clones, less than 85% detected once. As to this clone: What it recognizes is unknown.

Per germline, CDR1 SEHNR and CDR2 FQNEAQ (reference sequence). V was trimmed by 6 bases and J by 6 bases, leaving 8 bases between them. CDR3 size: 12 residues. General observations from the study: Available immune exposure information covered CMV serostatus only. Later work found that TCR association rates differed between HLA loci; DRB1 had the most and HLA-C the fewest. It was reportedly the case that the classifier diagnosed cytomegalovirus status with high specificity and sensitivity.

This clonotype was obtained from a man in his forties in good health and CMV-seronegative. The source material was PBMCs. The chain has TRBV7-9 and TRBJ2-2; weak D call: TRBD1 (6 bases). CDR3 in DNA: TGTGCCAGCAGGCCAGGGGCCGGGGAGCTGTTTTTT. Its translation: CASRPGAGELFF.